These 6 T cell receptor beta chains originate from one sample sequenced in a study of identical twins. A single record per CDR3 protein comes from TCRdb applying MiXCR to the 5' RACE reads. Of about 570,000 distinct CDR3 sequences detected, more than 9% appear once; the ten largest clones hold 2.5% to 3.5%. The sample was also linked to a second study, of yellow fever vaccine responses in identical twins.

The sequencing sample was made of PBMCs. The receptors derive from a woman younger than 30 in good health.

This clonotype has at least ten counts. The CDR3 region is CASLGTDLLWGELFF. Here the CDR3 DNA reads TGTGCCAGCTTGGGGACAGACCTTCTTTGGGGGGAGCTGTTTTTT. The chain links TRBV12-3 or TRBV12-4 to TRBJ2-2; TRBD1 matches at 7 bases. The CDR3 spans 15 residues. Trimming removed 8 bases from V and 8 bases from J; junction bases left unmatched: 14.

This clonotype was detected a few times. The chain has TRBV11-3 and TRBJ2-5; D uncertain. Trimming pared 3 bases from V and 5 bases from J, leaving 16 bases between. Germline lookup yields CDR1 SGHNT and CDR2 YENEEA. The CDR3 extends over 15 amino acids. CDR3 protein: CASSLMVMVWETQYF. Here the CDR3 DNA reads TGTGCCAGCAGCTTGATGGTGATGGTCTGGGAGACCCAGTACTTC. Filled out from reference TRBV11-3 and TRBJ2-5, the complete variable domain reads EAGVVQSPRYKIIEKKQPVAFWCNPISGHNTLYWYLQNLGQGPELLIRYENEEAVDDSQLPKDRFSAERLKGVDSTLKIQPAELGDSAVYLCASSLMVMVWETQYFGPGTRLLVL.

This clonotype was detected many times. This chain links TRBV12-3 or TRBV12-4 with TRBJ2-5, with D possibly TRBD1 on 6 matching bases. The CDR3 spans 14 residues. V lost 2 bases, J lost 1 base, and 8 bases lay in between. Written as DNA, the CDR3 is TGTGCCAGCAGTTTAAAGACAGGCCAAGAGACCCAGTACTTC. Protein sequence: CASSLKTGQETQYF.

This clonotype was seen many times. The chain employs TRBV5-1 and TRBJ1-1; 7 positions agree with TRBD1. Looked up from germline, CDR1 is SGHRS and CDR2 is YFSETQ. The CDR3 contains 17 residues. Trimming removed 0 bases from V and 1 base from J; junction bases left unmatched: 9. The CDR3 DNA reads TGCGCCAGCAGCTTGGTTTTCTTACAGGGGAGGAACACTGAAGCTTTCTTT. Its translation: CASSLVFLQGRNTEAFF.

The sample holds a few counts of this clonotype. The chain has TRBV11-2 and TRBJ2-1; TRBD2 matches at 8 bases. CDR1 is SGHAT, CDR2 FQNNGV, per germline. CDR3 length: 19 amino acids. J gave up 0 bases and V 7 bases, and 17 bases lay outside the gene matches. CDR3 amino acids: CASTSRRLAGKSSYNEQFF. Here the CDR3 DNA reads TGTGCCAGCACCTCGAGGAGGTTAGCGGGGAAAAGCTCCTACAATGAGCAGTTCTTC.

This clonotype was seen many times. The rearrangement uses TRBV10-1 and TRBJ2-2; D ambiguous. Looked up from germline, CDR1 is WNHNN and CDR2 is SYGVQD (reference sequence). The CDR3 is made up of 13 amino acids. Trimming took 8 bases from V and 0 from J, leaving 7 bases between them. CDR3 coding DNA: TGCGCCAGCGGGCCTCCGAACACCGGGGAGCTGTTTTTT. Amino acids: CASGPPNTGELFF.